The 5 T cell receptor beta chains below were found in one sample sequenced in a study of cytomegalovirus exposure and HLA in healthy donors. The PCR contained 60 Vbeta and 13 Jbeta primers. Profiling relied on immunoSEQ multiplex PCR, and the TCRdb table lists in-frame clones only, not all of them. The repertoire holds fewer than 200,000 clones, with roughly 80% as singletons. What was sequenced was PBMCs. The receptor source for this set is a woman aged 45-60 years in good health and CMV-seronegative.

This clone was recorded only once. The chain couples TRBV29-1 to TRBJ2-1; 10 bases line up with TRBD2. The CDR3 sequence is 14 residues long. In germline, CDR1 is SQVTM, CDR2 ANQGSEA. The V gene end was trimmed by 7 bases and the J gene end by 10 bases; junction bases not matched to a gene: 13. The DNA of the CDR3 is TGCAGCGCCCAACCGGTGGGACTAGCGTACGAGCAGTTCTTC. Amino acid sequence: CSAQPVGLAYEQFF.

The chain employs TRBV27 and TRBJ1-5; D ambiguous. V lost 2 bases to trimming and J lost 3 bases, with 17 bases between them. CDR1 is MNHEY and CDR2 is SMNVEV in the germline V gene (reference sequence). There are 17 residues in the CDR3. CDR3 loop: CASSLRGSSGVNQPQHF. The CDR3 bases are TGTGCCAGCAGTTTACGAGGATCCAGCGGCGTCAATCAGCCCCAGCATTTT.

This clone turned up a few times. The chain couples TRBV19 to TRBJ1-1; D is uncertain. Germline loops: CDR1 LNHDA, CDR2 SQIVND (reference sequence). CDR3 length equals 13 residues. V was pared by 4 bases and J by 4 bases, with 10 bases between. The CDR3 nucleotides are TGTGCCAGTAGTAGGACTGCGGGCACTGAAGCTTTCTTT. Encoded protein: CASSRTAGTEAFF. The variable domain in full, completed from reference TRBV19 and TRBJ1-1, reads DGGITQSPKYLFRKEGQNVTLSCEQNLNHDAMYWYRQDPGQGLRLIYYSQIVNDFQKGDIAEGYSVSREKKESFPLTVTSAQKNPTAFYLCASSRTAGTEAFFGQGTRLTVV.

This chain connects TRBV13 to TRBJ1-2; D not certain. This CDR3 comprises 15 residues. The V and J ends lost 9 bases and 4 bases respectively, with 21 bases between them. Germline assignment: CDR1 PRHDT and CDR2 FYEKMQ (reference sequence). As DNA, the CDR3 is TGTGCCAGTAAAGAGTGGGGAGCTCATAGCTATGGCTACACCTTC. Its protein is CASKEWGAHSYGYTF.

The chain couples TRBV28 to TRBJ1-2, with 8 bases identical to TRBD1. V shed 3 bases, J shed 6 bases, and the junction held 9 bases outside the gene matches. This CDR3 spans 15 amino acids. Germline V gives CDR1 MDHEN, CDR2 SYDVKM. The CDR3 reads CASSLWQGAMDGYTF. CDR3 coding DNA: TGTGCCAGCAGTTTGTGGCAGGGGGCGATGGATGGCTACACCTTC.